This record concerns one TCR beta chain sequence. Its specificity is unknown. Donors, without exception, were Caucasian adults residing in Nashville, Tennessee. Each PCR replicate from the sorted subsets contained 150 to 200 ng DNA, which is 30,000 or so T cell genomes. Some clones are missing from TCRdb's copy, which holds only in-frame ones; the method was immunoSEQ multiplex PCR. Found here are about 1.1 million clones, 60% to 80% of them singletons; the top ten hold over 0.8%. This sample was included in a study of shared clonotypes between healthy human individuals. General observations from the study: Incompleteness in sorted-subset sequencing, despite large depth, was shown by rarefaction.

Trimming left V 6 bases short and J 0 bases short, with 11 bases between. Germline CDR1 reads MNHNY; CDR2 reads SVGAGI (reference sequence). This CDR3 is 15 amino acids long. The chain is built from TRBV6-6 and TRBJ1-4; D is undetermined. Material for sequencing was memory CD4+ T cells from PBMCs. Indicated subset: CD45RA-negative fraction. The source is a man aged 18 to 35 in good health. Some clones in this sample may be carry-over from other donors' samples. DNA for the CDR3: TGTGCCAGCAGCCCCACTTTGACAACTAATGAAAAACTGTTTTTT. It yields the protein CASSPTLTTNEKLFF.